The present T cell receptor (beta chain) was sequenced within a study of beta chain features in type 1 diabetes. Sorted cells reached over 95% purity in every population. Expressed TCRB transcripts got sequenced, as all isolated RNA was reverse transcribed. Libraries were prepared by immunoSEQ multiplex PCR; TCRdb keeps only in-frame clonotypes and omits some of them. The sample holds around 650,000 clones, over 10% seen once. General study findings and limits: PCR might preferentially amplify shorter templates, equally in patients and controls. Shorter TCRB CDR3s, moderately but significantly so, marked every one of the four CD4+ subsets in Type 1 diabetes patients.

In regard to this clone: Its antigen is not identified.

The germline V gene encodes CDR1 MNHEY and CDR2 SMNVEV (reference sequence). V dropped 10 bases and J dropped 4 bases, with 10 bases sitting between them. The CDR3 covers 11 residues. The sequence came from a man younger than 45 with type 1 diabetes. The chain has TRBV27 and TRBJ1-2; no definite D call. Sequencing was performed on naive CD4+ T cells from blood. This chain's CDR3 is CATSKGYGYTF. The CDR3 DNA is TGTGCCACCTCAAAGGGCTATGGCTACACCTTC.